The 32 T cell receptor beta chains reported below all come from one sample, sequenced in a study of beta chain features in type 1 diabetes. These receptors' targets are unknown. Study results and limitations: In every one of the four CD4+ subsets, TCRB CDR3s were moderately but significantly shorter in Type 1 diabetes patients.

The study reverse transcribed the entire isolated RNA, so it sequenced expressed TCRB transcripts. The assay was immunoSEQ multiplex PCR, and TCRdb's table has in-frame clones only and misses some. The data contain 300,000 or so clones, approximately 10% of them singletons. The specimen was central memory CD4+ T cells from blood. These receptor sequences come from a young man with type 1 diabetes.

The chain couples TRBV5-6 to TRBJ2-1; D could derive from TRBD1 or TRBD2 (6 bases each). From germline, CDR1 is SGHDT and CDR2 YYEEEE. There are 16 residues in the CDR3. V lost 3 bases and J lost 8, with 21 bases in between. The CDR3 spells CASSWVGGQGLDEQFF. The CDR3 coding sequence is TGTGCCAGCAGCTGGGTTGGGGGGCAGGGGCTCGATGAGCAGTTCTTC.

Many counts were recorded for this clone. CDR3 nucleotide sequence: TGCGCCAGCAGCCTCGAGGGGGGCTCCTACGAGCAGTACTTC. It encodes CASSLEGGSYEQYF. The chain uses TRBV4-3 and TRBJ2-7, with D perhaps assigned TRBD1 or TRBD2 (6 bases each). V lost 4 bases and J lost 0, with 10 bases in between. Germline V gene sequence: CDR1 LGHNA, CDR2 YSLEER. This CDR3 contains 14 residues.

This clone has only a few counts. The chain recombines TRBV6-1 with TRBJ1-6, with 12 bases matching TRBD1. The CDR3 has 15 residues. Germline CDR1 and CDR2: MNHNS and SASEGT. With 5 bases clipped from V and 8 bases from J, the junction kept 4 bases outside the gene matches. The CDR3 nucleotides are TGTGCCAGCAGTCGGGACAGGGGGCAAGATTCACCCCTCCACTTT. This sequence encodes CASSRDRGQDSPLHF.

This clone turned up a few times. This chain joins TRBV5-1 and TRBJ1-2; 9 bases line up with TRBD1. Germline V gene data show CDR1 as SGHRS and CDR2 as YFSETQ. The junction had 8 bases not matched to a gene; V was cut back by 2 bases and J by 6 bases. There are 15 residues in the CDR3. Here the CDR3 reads CASSLLQGAEDGYTF. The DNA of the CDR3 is TGCGCCAGCAGCTTACTACAGGGGGCGGAAGATGGCTACACCTTC.

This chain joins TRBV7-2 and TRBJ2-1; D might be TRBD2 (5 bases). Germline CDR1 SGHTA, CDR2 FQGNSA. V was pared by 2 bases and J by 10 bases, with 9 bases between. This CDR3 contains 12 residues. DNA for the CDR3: TGTGCCAGCAGCTTATTTGAGGGCGAGCAGTTCTTC. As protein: CASSLFEGEQFF.

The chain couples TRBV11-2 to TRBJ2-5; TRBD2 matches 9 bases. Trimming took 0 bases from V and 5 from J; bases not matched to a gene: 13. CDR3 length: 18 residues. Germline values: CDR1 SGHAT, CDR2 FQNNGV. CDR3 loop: CASSLDVGGSGGYETQYF. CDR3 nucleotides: TGTGCCAGCAGCTTAGATGTTGGTGGTAGCGGGGGTTATGAGACCCAGTACTTC.

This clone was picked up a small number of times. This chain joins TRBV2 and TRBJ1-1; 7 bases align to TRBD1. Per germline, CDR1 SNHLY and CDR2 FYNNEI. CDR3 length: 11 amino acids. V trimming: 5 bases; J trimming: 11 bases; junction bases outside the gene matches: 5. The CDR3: CASSPDRDAFF. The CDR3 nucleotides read TGTGCCAGCAGTCCAGACAGGGACGCTTTCTTT.

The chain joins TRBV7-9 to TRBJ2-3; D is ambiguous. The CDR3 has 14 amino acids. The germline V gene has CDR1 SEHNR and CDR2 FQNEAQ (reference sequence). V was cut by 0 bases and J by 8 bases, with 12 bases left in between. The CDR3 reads CASSLATSRGTQYF. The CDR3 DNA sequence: TGTGCCAGCAGCTTAGCGACCAGCCGCGGTACGCAGTATTTT.

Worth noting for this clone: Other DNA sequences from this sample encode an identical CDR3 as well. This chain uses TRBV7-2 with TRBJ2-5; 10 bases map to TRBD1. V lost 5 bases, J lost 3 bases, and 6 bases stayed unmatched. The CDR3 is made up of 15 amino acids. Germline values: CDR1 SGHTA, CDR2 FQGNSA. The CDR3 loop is CASSPAGTGEETQYF. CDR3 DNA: TGTGCCAGCAGCCCAGCCGGGACAGGGGAAGAGACCCAGTACTTC.

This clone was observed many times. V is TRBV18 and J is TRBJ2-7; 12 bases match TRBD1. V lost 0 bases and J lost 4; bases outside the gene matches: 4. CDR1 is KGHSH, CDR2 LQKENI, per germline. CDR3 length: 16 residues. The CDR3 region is CASSPPRDRGQYEQYF. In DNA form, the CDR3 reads TGTGCCAGCTCACCACCCCGGGACAGGGGGCAATACGAGCAGTACTTC.

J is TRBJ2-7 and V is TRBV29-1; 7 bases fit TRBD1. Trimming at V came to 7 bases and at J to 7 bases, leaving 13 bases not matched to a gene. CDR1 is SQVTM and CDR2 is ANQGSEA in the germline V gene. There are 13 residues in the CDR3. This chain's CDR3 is CSARQGMILEQYF. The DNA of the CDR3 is TGCAGCGCCCGACAGGGTATGATCCTGGAGCAGTACTTC.

The CDR3 sequence is CASSIVDPNTEAFF. The CDR3 DNA reads TGTGCCAGTAGTATAGTGGACCCGAACACTGAAGCTTTCTTT. This chain links TRBV19 with TRBJ1-1; D is uncertain. Trimming cost V 1 base and J 1 base, with 7 bases left between them. Germline V gene data show CDR1 as LNHDA and CDR2 as SQIVND (reference sequence). The CDR3 covers 14 residues.

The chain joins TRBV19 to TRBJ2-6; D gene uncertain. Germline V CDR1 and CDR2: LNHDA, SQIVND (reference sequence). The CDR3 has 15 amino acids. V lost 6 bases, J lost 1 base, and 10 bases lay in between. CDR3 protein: CASSTVSSGANVLTF. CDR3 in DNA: TGTGCCAGTAGCACAGTCTCGTCTGGGGCCAACGTCCTGACTTTC.

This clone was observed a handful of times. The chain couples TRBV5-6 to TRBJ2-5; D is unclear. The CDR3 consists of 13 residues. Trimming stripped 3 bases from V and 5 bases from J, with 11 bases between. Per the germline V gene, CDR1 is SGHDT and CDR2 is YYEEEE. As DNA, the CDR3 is TGTGCCAGCAGCTCCGTGGGCCCCGAGACCCAGTACTTC. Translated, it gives CASSSVGPETQYF.

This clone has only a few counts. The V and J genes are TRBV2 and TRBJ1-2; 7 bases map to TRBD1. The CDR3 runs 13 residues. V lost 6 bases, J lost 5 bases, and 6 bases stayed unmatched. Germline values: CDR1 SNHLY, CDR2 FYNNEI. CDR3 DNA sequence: TGTGCCAGCAGCGAGACGGGACAGTATGGCTACACCTTC. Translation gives CASSETGQYGYTF. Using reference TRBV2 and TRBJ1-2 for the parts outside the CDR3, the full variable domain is EPEVTQTPSHQVTQMGQEVILRCVPISNHLYFYWYRQILGQKVEFLVSFYNNEISEKSEIFDDQFSVERPDGSNFTLKIRSTKLEDSAMYFCASSETGQYGYTFGSGTRLTVV.

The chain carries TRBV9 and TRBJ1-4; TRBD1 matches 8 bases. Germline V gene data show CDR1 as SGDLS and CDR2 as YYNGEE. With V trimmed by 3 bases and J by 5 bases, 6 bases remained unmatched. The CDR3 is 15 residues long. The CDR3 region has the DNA TGTGCCAGCAGCGGTAATACAGGGGGAAATGAAAAACTGTTTTTT. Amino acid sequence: CASSGNTGGNEKLFF. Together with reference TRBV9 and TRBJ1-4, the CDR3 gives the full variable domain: DSGVTQTPKHLITATGQRVTLRCSPRSGDLSVYWYQQSLDQGLQFLIQYYNGEERAKGNILERFSAQQFPDLHSELNLSSLELGDSALYFCASSGNTGGNEKLFFGSGTQLSVL.

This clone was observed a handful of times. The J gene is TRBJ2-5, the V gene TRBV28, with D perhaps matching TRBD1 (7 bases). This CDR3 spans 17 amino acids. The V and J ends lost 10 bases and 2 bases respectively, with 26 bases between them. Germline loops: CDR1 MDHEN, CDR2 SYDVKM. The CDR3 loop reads CATLQGGARGGQETQYF. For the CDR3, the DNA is TGTGCCACCCTTCAAGGGGGCGCCCGGGGAGGACAAGAGACCCAGTACTTC.

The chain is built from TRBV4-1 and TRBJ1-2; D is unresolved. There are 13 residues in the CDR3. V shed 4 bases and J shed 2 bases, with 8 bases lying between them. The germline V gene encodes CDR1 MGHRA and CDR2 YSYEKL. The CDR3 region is CASSRRENYGYTF. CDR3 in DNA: TGCGCCAGCAGCCGGAGAGAGAACTATGGCTACACCTTC.

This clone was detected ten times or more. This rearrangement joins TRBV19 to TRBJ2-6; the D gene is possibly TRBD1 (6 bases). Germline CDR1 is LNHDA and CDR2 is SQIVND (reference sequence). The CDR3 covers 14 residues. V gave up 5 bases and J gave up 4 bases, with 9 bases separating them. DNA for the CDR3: TGTGCCAGTAGTTCAGGGGAAGGGGCCAACGTCCTGACTTTC. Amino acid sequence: CASSSGEGANVLTF.

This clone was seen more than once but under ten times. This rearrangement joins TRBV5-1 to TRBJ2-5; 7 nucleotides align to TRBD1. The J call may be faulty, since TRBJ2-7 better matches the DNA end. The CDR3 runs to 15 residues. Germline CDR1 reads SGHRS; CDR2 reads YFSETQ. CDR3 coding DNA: TGCGCCAGCAGCTTGGGGACAGGCAGCTCCTACGAGCAGTACTTC. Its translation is CASSLGTGSSYEQYF.

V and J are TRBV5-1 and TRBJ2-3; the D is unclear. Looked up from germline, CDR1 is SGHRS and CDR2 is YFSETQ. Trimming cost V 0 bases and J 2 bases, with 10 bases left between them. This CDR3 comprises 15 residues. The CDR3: CASSLETTVTDTQYF. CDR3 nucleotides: TGCGCCAGCAGCTTGGAAACTACCGTCACAGATACGCAGTATTTT.

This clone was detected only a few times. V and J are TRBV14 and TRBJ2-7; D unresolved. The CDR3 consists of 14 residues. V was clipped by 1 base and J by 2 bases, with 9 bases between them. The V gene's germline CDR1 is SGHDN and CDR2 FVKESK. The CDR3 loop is CASSQGHRPYEQYF. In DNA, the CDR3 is TGTGCCAGCAGCCAAGGTCACAGACCCTACGAGCAGTACTTC.

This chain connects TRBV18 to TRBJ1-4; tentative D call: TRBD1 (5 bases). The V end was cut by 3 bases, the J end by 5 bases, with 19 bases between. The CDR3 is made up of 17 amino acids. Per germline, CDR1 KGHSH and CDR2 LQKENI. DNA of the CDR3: TGTGCCAGCTCACCGAGCCATTCCGGGACGGGGAATGAAAAACTGTTTTTT. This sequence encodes CASSPSHSGTGNEKLFF.

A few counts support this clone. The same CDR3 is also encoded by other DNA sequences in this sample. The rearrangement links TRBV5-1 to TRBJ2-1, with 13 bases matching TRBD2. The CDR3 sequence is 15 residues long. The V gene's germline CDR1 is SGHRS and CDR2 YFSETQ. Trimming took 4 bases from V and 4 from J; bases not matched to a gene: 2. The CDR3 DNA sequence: TGCGCCAGCAGCCCGACTAGCGGGGGGTACAATGAGCAGTTCTTC. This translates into CASSPTSGGYNEQFF.

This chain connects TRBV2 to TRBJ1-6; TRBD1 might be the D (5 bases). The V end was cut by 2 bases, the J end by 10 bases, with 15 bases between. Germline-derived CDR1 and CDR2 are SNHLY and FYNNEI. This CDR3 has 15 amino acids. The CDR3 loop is CASSERRGGESPLHF. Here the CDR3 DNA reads TGTGCCAGCAGTGAAAGGAGGGGAGGGGAATCACCCCTCCACTTT.

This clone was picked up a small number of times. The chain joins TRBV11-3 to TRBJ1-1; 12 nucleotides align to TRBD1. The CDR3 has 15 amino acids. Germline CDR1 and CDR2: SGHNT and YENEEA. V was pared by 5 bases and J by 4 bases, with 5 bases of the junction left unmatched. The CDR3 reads CASSPGQGAGTEAFF. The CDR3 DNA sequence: TGTGCCAGCAGCCCGGGACAGGGGGCGGGCACTGAAGCTTTCTTT. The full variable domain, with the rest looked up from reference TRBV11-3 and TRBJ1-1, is EAGVVQSPRYKIIEKKQPVAFWCNPISGHNTLYWYLQNLGQGPELLIRYENEEAVDDSQLPKDRFSAERLKGVDSTLKIQPAELGDSAVYLCASSPGQGAGTEAFFGQGTRLTVV.

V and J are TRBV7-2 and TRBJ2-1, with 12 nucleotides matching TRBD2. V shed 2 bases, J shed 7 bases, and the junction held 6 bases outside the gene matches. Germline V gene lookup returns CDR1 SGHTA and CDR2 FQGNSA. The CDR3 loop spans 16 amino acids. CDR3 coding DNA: TGTGCCAGCAGCTTAAGACTAGCGGGGGTTAAAAATGAGCAGTTCTTC. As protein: CASSLRLAGVKNEQFF.

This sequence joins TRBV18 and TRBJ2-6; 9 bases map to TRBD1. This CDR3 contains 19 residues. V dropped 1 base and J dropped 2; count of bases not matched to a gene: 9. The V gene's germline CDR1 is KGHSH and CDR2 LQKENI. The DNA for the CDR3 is TGTGCCAGCTCACCACGAATACAGGGGGCCTTACCTGGGGCCAACGTCCTGACTTTC. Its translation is CASSPRIQGALPGANVLTF.

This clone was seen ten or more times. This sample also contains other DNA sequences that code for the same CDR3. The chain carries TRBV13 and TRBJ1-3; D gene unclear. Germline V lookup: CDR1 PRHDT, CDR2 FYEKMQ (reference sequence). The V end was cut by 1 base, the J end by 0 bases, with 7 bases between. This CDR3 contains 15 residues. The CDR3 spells CASSLDSSSGNTIYF. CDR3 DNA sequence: TGTGCCAGCAGCTTAGACTCTAGCTCTGGAAACACCATATATTTT.

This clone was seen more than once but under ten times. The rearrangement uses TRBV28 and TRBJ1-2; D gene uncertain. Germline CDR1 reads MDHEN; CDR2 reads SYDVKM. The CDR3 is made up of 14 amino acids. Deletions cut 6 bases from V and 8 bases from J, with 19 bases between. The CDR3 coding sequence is TGTGCCAGCAGAAGACCGAAGGCTATGGGGGGCTACACCTTC. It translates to CASRRPKAMGGYTF.

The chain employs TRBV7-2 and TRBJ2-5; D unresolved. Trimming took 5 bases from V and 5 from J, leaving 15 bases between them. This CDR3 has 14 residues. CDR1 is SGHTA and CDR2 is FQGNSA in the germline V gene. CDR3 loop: CASSPSDLGETQYF. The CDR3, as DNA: TGTGCCAGCAGCCCCTCGGACCTGGGGGAGACCCAGTACTTC.

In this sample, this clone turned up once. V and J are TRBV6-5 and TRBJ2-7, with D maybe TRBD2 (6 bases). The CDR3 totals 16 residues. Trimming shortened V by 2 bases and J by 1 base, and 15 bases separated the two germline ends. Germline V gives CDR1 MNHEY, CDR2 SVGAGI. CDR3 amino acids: CASSYDRLVSSYEQYF. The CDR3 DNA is TGTGCCAGCAGTTACGATAGACTAGTCTCATCCTACGAGCAGTACTTC.